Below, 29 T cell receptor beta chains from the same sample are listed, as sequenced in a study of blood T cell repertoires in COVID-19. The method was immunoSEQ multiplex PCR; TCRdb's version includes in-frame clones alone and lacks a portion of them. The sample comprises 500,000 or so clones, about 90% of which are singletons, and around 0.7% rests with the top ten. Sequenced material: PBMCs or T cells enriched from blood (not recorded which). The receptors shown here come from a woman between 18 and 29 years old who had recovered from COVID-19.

CDR3 DNA sequence: TGTGCCAGTAGTATAAGGGACAGGGGACTGGGAGCTTTCTTT. Encoded protein: CASSIRDRGLGAFF. This chain connects TRBV19 to TRBJ1-1, with 10 bases lining up with TRBD1. The V and J ends lost 2 bases and 10 bases, in that order; junction bases with no gene match: 7. This CDR3 comprises 14 residues. Germline CDR1 reads LNHDA; CDR2 reads SQIVND (reference sequence).

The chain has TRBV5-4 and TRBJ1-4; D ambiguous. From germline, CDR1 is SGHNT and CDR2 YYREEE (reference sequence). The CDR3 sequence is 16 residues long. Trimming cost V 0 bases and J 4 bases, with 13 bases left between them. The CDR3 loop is CASSLGAAGHNEKLFF. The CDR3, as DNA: TGTGCCAGCAGCTTGGGGGCCGCAGGCCATAATGAAAAACTGTTTTTT.

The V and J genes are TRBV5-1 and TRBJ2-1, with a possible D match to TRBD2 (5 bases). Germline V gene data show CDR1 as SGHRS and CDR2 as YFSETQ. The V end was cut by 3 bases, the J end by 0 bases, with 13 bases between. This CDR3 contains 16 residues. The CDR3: CASSSRTGSSYNEQFF. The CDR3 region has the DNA TGCGCCAGCAGCTCCAGGACGGGGAGCTCCTACAATGAGCAGTTCTTC. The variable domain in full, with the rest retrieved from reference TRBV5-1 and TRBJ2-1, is KAGVTQTPRYLIKTRGQQVTLSCSPISGHRSVSWYQQTPGQGLQFLFEYFSETQRNKGNFPGRFSGRQFSNSRSEMNVSTLELGDSALYLCASSSRTGSSYNEQFFGPGTRLTVL.

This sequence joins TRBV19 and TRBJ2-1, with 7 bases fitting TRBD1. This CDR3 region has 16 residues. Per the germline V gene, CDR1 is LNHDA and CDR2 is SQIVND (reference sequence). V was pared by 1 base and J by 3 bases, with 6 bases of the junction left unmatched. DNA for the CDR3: TGTGCCAGTAGTATAGTGACCGGGGACAGCTACAATGAGCAGTTCTTC. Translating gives CASSIVTGDSYNEQFF. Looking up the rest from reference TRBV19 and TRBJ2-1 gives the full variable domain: DGGITQSPKYLFRKEGQNVTLSCEQNLNHDAMYWYRQDPGQGLRLIYYSQIVNDFQKGDIAEGYSVSREKKESFPLTVTSAQKNPTAFYLCASSIVTGDSYNEQFFGPGTRLTVL.

As DNA, the CDR3 is TGTGCCAGCTGGCGGGGGAACTACAATGAGCAGTTCTTC. Translation gives CASWRGNYNEQFF. The J gene is TRBJ2-1, the V gene TRBV27; TRBD2 aligns across 7 bases. Germline CDR1 is MNHEY and CDR2 is SMNVEV (reference sequence). This CDR3 contains 13 residues. V lost 8 bases to trimming and J lost 3 bases; unmatched junction nucleotides: 4.

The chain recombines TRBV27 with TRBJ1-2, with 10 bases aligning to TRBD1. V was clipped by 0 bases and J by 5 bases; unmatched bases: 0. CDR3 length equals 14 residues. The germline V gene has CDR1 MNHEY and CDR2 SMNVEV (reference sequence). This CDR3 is CASSLSGQGYGYTF. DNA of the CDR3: TGTGCCAGCAGTTTATCGGGACAGGGGTATGGCTACACCTTC.

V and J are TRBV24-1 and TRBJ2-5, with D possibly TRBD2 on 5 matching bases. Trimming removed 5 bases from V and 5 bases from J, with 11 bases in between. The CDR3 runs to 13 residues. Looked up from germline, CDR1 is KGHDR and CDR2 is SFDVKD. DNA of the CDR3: TGTGCCACCAGTGCGGGGTTAGGGGAGACCCAGTACTTC. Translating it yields CATSAGLGETQYF.

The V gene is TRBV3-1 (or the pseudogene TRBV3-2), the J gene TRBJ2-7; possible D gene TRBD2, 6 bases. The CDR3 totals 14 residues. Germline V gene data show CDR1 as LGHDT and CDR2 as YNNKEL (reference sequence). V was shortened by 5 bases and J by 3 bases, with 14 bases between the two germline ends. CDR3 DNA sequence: TGTGCCAGCAGCGGAGGGCAGGATCACTACGAGCAGTACTTC. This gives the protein CASSGGQDHYEQYF.

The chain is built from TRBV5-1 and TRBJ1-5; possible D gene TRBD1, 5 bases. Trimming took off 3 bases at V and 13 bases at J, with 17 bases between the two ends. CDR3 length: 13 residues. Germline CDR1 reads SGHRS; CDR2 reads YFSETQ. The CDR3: CASSYGDSGKQHF. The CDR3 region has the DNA TGCGCCAGCAGCTACGGGGACTCGGGCAAACAGCATTTT.

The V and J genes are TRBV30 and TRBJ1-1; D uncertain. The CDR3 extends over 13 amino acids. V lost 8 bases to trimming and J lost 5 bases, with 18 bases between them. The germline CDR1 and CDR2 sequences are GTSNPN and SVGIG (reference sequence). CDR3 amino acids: CARSGPHRTEAFF. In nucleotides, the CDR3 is TGTGCCCGTTCTGGGCCCCATCGGACTGAAGCTTTCTTT.

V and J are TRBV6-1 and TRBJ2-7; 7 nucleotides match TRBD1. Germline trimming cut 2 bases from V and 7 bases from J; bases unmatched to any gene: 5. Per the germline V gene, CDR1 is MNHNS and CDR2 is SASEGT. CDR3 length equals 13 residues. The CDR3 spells CASSEYRGREQYF. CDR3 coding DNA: TGTGCCAGCAGTGAATATAGGGGGCGAGAGCAGTACTTC.

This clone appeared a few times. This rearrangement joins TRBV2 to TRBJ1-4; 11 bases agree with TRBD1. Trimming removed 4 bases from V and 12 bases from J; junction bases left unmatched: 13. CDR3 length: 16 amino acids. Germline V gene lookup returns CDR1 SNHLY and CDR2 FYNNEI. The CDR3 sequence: CASSVPGQGGWGELFF. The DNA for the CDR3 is TGTGCCAGCAGTGTCCCGGGACAGGGGGGCTGGGGTGAACTGTTTTTT.

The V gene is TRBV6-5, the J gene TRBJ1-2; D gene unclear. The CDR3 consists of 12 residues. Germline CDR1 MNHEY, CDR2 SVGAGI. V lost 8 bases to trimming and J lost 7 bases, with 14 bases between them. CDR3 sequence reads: CASGPEGTGYTF. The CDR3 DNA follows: TGTGCCAGCGGGCCCGAGGGTACTGGCTACACCTTC.

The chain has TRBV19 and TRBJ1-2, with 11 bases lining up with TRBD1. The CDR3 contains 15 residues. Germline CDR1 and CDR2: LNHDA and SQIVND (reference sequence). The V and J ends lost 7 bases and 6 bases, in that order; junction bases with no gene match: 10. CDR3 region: CASTPPGTGGNGYTF. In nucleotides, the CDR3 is TGTGCCAGTACCCCCCCAGGGACAGGGGGAAATGGCTACACCTTC. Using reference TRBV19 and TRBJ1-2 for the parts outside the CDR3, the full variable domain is DGGITQSPKYLFRKEGQNVTLSCEQNLNHDAMYWYRQDPGQGLRLIYYSQIVNDFQKGDIAEGYSVSREKKESFPLTVTSAQKNPTAFYLCASTPPGTGGNGYTFGSGTRLTVV.

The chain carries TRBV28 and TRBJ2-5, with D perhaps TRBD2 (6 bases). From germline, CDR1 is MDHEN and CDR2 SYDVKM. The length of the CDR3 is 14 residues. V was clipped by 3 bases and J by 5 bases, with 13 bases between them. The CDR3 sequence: CASSLGDREETQYF. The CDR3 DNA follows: TGTGCCAGCAGTTTGGGGGACCGGGAGGAGACCCAGTACTTC.

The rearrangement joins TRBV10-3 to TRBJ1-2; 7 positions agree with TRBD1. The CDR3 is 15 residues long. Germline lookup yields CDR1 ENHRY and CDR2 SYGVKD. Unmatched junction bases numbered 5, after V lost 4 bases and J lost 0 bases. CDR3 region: CAISARTGTNYGYTF. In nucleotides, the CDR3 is TGTGCCATCAGTGCTCGGACAGGCACTAACTATGGCTACACCTTC.

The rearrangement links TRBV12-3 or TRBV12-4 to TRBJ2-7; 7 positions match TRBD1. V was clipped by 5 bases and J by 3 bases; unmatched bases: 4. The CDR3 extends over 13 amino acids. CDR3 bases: TGTGCCAGCAGTCCCGGGACAGACTACGAGCAGTACTTC. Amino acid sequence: CASSPGTDYEQYF.

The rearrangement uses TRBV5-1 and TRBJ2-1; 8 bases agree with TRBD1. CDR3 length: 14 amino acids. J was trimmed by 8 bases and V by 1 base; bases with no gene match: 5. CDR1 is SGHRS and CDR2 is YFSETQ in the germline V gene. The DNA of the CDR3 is TGCGCCAGCAGCTTGACATCAGGGGGCGATGAGCAGTTCTTC. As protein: CASSLTSGGDEQFF. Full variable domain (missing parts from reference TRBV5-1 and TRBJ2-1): KAGVTQTPRYLIKTRGQQVTLSCSPISGHRSVSWYQQTPGQGLQFLFEYFSETQRNKGNFPGRFSGRQFSNSRSEMNVSTLELGDSALYLCASSLTSGGDEQFFGPGTRLTVL.

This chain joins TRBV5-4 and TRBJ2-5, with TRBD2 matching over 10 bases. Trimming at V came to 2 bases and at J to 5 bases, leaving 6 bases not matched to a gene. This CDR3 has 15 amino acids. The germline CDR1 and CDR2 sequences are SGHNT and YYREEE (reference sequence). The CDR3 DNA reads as TGTGCCAGCAGCTTAGAAGCGGGGGGGGCGGAGACCCAGTACTTC. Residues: CASSLEAGGAETQYF.

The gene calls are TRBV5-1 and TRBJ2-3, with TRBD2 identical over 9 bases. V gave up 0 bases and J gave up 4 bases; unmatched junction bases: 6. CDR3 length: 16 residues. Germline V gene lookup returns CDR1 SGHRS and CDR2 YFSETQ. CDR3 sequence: CASSLVAGGQADTQYF. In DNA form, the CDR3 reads TGCGCCAGCAGCTTGGTGGCGGGGGGGCAGGCAGATACGCAGTATTTT.

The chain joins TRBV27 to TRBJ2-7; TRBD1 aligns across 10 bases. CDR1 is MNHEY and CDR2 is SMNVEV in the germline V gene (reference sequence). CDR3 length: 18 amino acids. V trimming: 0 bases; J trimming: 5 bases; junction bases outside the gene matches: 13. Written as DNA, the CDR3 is TGTGCCAGCAGTTTATCTTTACGACCGGGGACAGGGGATCACGAGCAGTACTTC. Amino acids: CASSLSLRPGTGDHEQYF.

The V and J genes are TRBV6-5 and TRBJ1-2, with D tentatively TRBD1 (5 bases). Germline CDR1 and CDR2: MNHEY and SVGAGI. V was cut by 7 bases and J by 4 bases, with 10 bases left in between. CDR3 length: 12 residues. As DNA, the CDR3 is TGTGCCAGCACCGACAGCTTCTATGGCTACACCTTC. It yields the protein CASTDSFYGYTF.

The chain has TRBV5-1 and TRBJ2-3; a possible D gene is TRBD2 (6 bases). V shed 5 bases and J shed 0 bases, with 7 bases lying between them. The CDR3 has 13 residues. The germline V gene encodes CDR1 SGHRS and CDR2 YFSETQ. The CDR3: CASSGTSTDTQYF. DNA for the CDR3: TGCGCCAGCAGTGGGACTAGCACAGATACGCAGTATTTT.

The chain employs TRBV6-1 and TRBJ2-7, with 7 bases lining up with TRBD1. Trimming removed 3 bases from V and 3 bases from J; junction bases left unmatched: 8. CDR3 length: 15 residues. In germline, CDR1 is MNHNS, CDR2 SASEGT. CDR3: CASSDFRDRIYEQYF. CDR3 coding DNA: TGTGCCAGCAGTGATTTCCGGGACAGAATCTACGAGCAGTACTTC.

The chain's CDR3 is CASGLRQYTGELFF. DNA of the CDR3: TGTGCTAGTGGTTTGAGACAGTACACCGGGGAGCTGTTTTTT. The V call is TRBV12-5, the J call TRBJ2-2, with a tentative D call TRBD1 (5 bases). CDR1 is LGHNT, CDR2 FRNRAP, per germline. V was cut by 2 bases and J by 3 bases, with 7 bases left in between. The CDR3 is 14 residues long.

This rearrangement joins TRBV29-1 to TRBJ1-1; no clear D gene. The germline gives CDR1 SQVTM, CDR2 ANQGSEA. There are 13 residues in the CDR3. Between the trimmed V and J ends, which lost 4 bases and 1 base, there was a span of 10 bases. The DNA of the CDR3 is TGCAGCGTTGGCAGGTTCGGGAACACTGAAGCTTTCTTT. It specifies CSVGRFGNTEAFF. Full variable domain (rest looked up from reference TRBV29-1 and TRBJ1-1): SAVISQKPSRDICQRGTSLTIQCQVDSQVTMMFWYRQQPGQSLTLIATANQGSEATYESGFVIDKFPISRPNLTFSTLTVSNMSPEDSSIYLCSVGRFGNTEAFFGQGTRLTVV.

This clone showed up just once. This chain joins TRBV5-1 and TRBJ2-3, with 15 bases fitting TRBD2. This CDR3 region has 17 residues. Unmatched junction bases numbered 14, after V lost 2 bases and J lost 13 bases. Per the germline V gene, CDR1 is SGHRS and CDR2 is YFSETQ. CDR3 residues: CASSFARTSGGVLPEYF. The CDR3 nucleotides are TGCGCCAGCAGCTTTGCCCGGACTAGCGGGGGGGTCCTGCCGGAGTATTTT.

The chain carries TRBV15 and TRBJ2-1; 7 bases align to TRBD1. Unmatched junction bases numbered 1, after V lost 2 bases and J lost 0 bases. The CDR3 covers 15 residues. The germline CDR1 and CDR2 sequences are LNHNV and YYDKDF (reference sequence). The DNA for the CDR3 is TGTGCCACCAGCAGAACAGGGGCCTCCTACAATGAGCAGTTCTTC. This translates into CATSRTGASYNEQFF.

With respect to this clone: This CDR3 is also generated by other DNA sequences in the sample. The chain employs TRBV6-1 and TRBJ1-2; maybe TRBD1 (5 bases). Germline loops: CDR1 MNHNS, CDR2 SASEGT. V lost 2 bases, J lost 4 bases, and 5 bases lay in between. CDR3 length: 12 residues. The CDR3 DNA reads TGTGCCAGCAGTGAACAGGGCTATGGCTACACCTTC. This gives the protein CASSEQGYGYTF.